The 17 T cell receptor beta chains below come from one sample, sequenced in a study of blood T cell repertoires in COVID-19. Clones were read by immunoSEQ multiplex PCR, and TCRdb kept only the in-frame ones, dropping some. The sample consists of 150,000 to 200,000 clones, under 90% of them appearing once. Sequences were obtained from peripheral blood. Source of these receptors: a young man with active or convalescent COVID-19.

The chain couples TRBV5-1 to TRBJ2-7, with TRBD1 as a possible D gene (5 bases). Trimming took off 4 bases at V and 2 bases at J, with 22 bases between the two ends. This CDR3 has 17 residues. CDR1 is SGHRS and CDR2 is YFSETQ in the germline V gene. In nucleotides, the CDR3 is TGCGCCAGCAGCGCCGGACCTCAGGGTCTCGGCGCCTACGAGCAGTACGTC. The encoded protein is CASSAGPQGLGAYEQYV.

V gene TRBV28 combines with J gene TRBJ2-1; the D is unclear. The CDR3 runs 12 residues. The germline gives CDR1 MDHEN, CDR2 SYDVKM. Trimming pared 4 bases from V and 7 bases from J, leaving 8 bases between. DNA of the CDR3: TGTGCCAGCAGTTCGCCCGGTAATGAGCAGTTCTTC. It encodes CASSSPGNEQFF.

V gene TRBV2 combines with J gene TRBJ1-2, with a tentative D call TRBD1 (5 bases). The germline V gene has CDR1 SNHLY and CDR2 FYNNEI. The CDR3 totals 16 residues. V dropped 4 bases and J dropped 5 bases, with 20 bases sitting between them. The CDR3: CASSGKATGGGYGYTF. CDR3 sequence (DNA): TGTGCCAGCAGTGGGAAGGCGACCGGGGGAGGGTATGGCTACACCTTC. The variable domain in full, completed from reference TRBV2 and TRBJ1-2, reads EPEVTQTPSHQVTQMGQEVILRCVPISNHLYFYWYRQILGQKVEFLVSFYNNEISEKSEIFDDQFSVERPDGSNFTLKIRSTKLEDSAMYFCASSGKATGGGYGYTFGSGTRLTVV.

V is TRBV30 and J is TRBJ2-7, with a weak D call TRBD2 (6 bases). The V end was cut by 3 bases, the J end by 6 bases, with 18 bases between. This CDR3 is built from 14 residues. Germline CDR1 is GTSNPN and CDR2 is SVGIG (reference sequence). CDR3 in DNA: TGTGCCTGGAGACTAGCCGAGGGCCGCGGCGAGCAGTACTTC. This sequence encodes CAWRLAEGRGEQYF.

The rearrangement joins TRBV27 to TRBJ2-2, with 13 nucleotides matching TRBD2. CDR3 length: 17 residues. With V trimmed by 4 bases and J by 6 bases, 8 bases remained unmatched. CDR1 is MNHEY and CDR2 is SMNVEV in the germline V gene (reference sequence). In nucleotides, the CDR3 is TGTGCCAGCAGTTATCAACTAGCGGGAGGGTTTTCCGGGGAGCTGTTTTTT. Translated, it gives CASSYQLAGGFSGELFF.

J is TRBJ2-1 and V is TRBV7-2; 10 bases fit TRBD1. The CDR3 extends over 17 amino acids. The germline gives CDR1 SGHTA, CDR2 FQGNSA. The ends lost 8 bases at V and 1 base at J; junction bases unmatched: 11. The CDR3 loop is CASGGQGVSLSYNEQFF. The CDR3 coding sequence is TGTGCCAGCGGCGGACAGGGGGTAAGTCTGTCCTACAATGAGCAGTTCTTC.

The chain links TRBV3-1 (or the pseudogene TRBV3-2) to TRBJ2-3; no firm D call. V shed 0 bases and J shed 3 bases, with 13 bases lying between them. The CDR3 covers 16 residues. The V gene's germline CDR1 is LGHDT and CDR2 YNNKEL (reference sequence). The CDR3: CASSQDRPRRTDTQYF. In DNA, the CDR3 is TGTGCCAGCAGCCAAGATAGGCCTAGACGGACAGATACGCAGTATTTT.

The chain links TRBV3-1 (or the pseudogene TRBV3-2) to TRBJ2-7, with 7 nucleotides matching TRBD1. The junction had 8 bases not matched to a gene; V was cut back by 1 base and J by 5 bases. The CDR3 totals 15 residues. CDR1 and CDR2 from the germline V gene are LGHDT and YNNKEL (reference sequence). CDR3 sequence: CASSQGDVGGHEQYF. DNA of the CDR3: TGTGCCAGCAGCCAAGGGGACGTAGGGGGCCACGAGCAGTACTTC.

The chain combines TRBV2 with TRBJ2-5, with D possibly matching TRBD1 (5 bases). This CDR3 has 15 residues. V lost 3 bases to trimming and J lost 2 bases, with 13 bases between them. CDR1 and CDR2 from the germline V gene are SNHLY and FYNNEI. CDR3 residues: CASSDTGQLQETQYF. The CDR3 DNA is TGTGCCAGCAGTGATACAGGCCAGCTTCAAGAGACCCAGTACTTC.

V gene TRBV6-1 combines with J gene TRBJ1-2; the D gene is possibly TRBD1 (6 bases). The germline gives CDR1 MNHNS, CDR2 SASEGT. Trimming took off 3 bases at V and 7 bases at J, with 15 bases between the two ends. This CDR3 spans 14 amino acids. CDR3 region: CASSEDSRVRGYTF. The CDR3 coding sequence is TGTGCCAGCAGTGAGGACAGCAGAGTTCGTGGCTACACCTTC.

The CDR3 nucleotides read TGTGCCACCAGCAGAGATAACTATAGTCCTGGCTACACCTTC. It is translated as CATSRDNYSPGYTF. The chain carries TRBV15 and TRBJ1-2; D not resolved. CDR1 is LNHNV, CDR2 YYDKDF, per germline (reference sequence). The CDR3 is 14 amino acids. Trimming removed 0 bases from V and 7 bases from J, with 12 bases in between.

A note on this clone: Additional DNA sequences in this sample encode the identical CDR3. The chain has TRBV5-6 and TRBJ1-2, with 10 nucleotides matching TRBD1. Per the germline V gene, CDR1 is SGHDT and CDR2 is YYEEEE. The CDR3 extends over 14 amino acids. V gave up 4 bases and J gave up 2 bases; unmatched junction bases: 2. The CDR3 spells CASSLGQGNYGYTF. In DNA, the CDR3 is TGTGCCAGCAGCCTGGGACAGGGGAACTATGGCTACACCTTC.

The gene calls are TRBV6-5 and TRBJ2-7; 10 bases are shared with TRBD1. Germline lookup yields CDR1 MNHEY and CDR2 SVGAGI. The CDR3 has 15 amino acids. J lost 0 bases, V lost 6 bases, and 5 bases had no gene match. The DNA for the CDR3 is TGTGCCAGCAGGCTGGGACAGGGGAGCTCCTACGAGCAGTACTTC. Translation: CASRLGQGSSYEQYF.

V and J are TRBV7-2 and TRBJ2-1; TRBD1 matches at 7 bases. CDR1 and CDR2 (germline): SGHTA, FQGNSA. The trim removed 2 bases at V and 5 bases at J, leaving 6 bases unmatched. The CDR3 is 15 residues long. The CDR3 here is CASSLLMTGNNEQFF. CDR3 nucleotides: TGTGCCAGCAGCTTACTGATGACAGGGAACAATGAGCAGTTCTTC.

Regarding this clone: This specimen includes other DNA sequences encoding the same CDR3. The V call is TRBV27, the J call TRBJ1-6; the D is unclear. The CDR3 runs 13 residues. In germline, CDR1 is MNHEY, CDR2 SMNVEV (reference sequence). V shed 8 bases and J shed 0 bases, with 5 bases lying between them. CDR3 sequence reads: CASGSSYNSPLHF. The CDR3 nucleotides are TGTGCCAGCGGCAGCTCCTATAATTCACCCCTCCACTTT.

With respect to this clone: The same CDR3 arises from other DNA sequences in this sample as well. CDR3: CASSQDGNTGELFF. The CDR3 bases are TGTGCCAGCAGCCAGGATGGGAACACCGGGGAGCTGTTTTTT. The rearrangement joins TRBV7-3 to TRBJ2-2; D call uncertain. The germline V gene encodes CDR1 SGHTA and CDR2 FQGTGA. V was cut by 5 bases and J by 1 base, with 8 bases left in between. The CDR3 totals 14 residues.

The V gene is TRBV7-9, the J gene TRBJ2-2, with TRBD2 matching over 9 bases. The CDR3 spans 15 residues. Germline CDR1 SEHNR, CDR2 FQNEAQ (reference sequence). V lost 11 bases and J lost 1; bases outside the gene matches: 8. The CDR3, as DNA: TGTGCCTCCCGGATGACTAGCGGGAACACCGGGGAGCTGTTTTTT. Protein product: CASRMTSGNTGELFF.